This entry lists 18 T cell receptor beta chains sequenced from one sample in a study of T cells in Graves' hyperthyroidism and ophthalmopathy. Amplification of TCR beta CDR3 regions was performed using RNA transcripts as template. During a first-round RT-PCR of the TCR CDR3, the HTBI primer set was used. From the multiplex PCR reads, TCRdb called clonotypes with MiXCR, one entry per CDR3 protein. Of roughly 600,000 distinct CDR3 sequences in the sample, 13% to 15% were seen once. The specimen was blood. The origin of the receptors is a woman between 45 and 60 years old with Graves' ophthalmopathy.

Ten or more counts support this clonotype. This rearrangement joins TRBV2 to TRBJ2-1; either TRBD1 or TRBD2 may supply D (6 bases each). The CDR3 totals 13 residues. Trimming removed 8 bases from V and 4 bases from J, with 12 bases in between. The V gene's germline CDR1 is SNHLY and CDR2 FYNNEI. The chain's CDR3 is CASGGRGYNEQFF. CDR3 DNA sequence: TGTGCCAGCGGGGGCCGGGGGTACAATGAGCAGTTCTTC.

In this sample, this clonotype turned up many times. The CDR3 loop is CASSLASDYNEQFF. Written as DNA, the CDR3 is TGTGCCAGCAGTCTGGCTAGCGACTACAATGAGCAGTTCTTC. V gene TRBV6-2 or TRBV6-3 combines with J gene TRBJ2-1; tentatively, D is TRBD2 (6 bases). Trimming took off 5 bases at V and 3 bases at J, with 11 bases between the two ends. CDR1 and CDR2 (germline): MNHEY, SVGEGT. The length of the CDR3 is 14 residues.

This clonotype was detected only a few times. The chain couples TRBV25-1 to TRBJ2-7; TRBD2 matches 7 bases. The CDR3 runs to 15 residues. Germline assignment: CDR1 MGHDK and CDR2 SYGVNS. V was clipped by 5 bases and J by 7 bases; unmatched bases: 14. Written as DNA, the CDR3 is TGTGCCAGCAGTCCTCCACTAGCGACCTCCGGGGAGCAGTACTTC. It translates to CASSPPLATSGEQYF.

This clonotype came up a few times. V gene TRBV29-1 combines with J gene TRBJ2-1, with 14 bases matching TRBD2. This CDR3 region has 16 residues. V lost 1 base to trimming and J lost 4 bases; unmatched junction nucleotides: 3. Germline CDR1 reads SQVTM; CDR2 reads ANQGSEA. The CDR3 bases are TGCAGCGTTGAAGGACTAGCGGGAGGGCGGTACAATGAGCAGTTCTTC. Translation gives CSVEGLAGGRYNEQFF.

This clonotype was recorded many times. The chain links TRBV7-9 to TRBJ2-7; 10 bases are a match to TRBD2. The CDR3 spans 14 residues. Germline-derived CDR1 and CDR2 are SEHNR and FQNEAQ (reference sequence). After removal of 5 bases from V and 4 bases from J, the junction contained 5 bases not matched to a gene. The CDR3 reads CASSNLAGDYEQYF. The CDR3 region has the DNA TGTGCCAGCAGCAATCTAGCGGGAGATTACGAGCAGTACTTC.

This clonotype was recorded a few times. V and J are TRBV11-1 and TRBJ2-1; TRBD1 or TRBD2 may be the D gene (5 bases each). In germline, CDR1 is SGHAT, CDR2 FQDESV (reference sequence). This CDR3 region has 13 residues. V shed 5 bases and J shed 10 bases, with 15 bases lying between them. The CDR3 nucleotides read TGTGCCAGCAGCCAAGGGGACCCCAGCGAGCAGTTCTTC. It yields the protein CASSQGDPSEQFF.

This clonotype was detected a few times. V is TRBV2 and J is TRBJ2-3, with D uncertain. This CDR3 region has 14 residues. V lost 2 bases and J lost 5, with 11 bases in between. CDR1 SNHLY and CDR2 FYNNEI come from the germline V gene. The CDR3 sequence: CASSEPGVIDTQYF. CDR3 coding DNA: TGTGCCAGCAGTGAACCAGGCGTAATAGATACGCAGTATTTT.

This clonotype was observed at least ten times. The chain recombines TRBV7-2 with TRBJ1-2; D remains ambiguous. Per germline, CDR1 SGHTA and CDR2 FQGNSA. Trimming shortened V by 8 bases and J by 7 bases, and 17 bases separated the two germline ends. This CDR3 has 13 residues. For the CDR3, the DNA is TGTGCCAGCCGACCGTTCCCTGGTGGTGGCTACACCTTC. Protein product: CASRPFPGGGYTF.

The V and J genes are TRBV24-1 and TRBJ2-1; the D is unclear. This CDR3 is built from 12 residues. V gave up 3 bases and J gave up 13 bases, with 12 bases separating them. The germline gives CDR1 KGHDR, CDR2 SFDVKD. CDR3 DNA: TGTGCCACCAGTGATGGGCCCGTCGAACAGTTCTTC. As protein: CATSDGPVEQFF.

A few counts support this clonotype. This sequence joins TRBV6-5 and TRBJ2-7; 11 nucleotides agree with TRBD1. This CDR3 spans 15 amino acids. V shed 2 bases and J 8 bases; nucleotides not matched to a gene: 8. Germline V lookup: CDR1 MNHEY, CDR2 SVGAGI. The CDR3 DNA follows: TGTGCCAGCAGTTACAGGTGGACAGGGGGCTATCAGCAGTACTTC. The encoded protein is CASSYRWTGGYQQYF.

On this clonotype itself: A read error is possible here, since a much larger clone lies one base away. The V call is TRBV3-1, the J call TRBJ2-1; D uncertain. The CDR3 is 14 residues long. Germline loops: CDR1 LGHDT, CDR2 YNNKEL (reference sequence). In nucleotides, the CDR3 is TGTGCCAGCAGCCGGTTAACGGAGTACAATGAGCAGTCCTTC. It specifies CASSRLTEYNEQSF.

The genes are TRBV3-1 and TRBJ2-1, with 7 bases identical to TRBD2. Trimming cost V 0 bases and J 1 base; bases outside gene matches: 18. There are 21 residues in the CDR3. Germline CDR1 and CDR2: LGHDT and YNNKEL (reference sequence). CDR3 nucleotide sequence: TGTGCCAGCAGCCAAGATCTTGTGAGTGAAGCCGCGGGAGCTTCCTACAATGAGCAGTTCTTC. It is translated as CASSQDLVSEAAGASYNEQFF.

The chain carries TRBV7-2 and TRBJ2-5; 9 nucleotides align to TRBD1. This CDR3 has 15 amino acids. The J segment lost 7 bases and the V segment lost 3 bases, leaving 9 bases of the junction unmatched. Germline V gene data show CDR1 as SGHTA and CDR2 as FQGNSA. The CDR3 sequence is CASSFAGQGVGTQYF. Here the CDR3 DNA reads TGTGCCAGCAGCTTCGCGGGACAGGGAGTTGGGACCCAGTACTTC. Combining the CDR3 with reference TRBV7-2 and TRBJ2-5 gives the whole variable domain GAGVSQSPSNKVTEKGKDVELRCDPISGHTALYWYRQSLGQGLEFLIYFQGNSAPDKSGLPSDRFSAERTGGSVSTLTIQRTQQEDSAVYLCASSFAGQGVGTQYFGPGTRLLVL.

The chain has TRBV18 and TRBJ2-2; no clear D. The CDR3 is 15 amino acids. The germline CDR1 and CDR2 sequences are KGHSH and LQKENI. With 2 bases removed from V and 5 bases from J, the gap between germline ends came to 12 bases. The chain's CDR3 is CASSPATSRTGELFF. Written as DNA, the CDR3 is TGTGCCAGCTCACCAGCAACGTCACGGACCGGGGAGCTGTTTTTT.

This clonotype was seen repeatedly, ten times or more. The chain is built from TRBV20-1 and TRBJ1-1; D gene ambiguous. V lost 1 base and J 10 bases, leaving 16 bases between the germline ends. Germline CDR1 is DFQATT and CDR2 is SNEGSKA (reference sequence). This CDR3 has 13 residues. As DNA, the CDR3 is TGCAGTGCTAGAGGTTTTGAGAGCTTCCGAGCTTTCTTT. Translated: CSARGFESFRAFF.

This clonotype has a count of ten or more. CDR3 coding DNA: TGTGCCAGCAGCTTAAATTCTGCAGGCTACACCTTC. It specifies CASSLNSAGYTF. This rearrangement joins TRBV7-2 to TRBJ1-2; D uncertain. Deletions cut 2 bases from V and 8 bases from J, with 9 bases between. Looked up from germline, CDR1 is SGHTA and CDR2 is FQGNSA. The CDR3 runs to 12 residues.

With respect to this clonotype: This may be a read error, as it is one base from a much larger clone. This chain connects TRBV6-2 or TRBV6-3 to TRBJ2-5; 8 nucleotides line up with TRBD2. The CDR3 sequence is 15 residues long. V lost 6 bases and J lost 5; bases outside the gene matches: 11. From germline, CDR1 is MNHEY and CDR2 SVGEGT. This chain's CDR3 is CASRRISGVEETQYF. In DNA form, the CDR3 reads TGTGCCAGCAGACGCATTAGCGGGGTCGAGGAGACCCAGTACTTC.

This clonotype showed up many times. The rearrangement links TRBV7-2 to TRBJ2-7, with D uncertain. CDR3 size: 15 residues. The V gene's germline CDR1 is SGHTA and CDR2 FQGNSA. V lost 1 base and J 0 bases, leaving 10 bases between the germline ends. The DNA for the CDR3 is TGTGCCAGCAGCTTAGTTCCGACGCTCTCCTACGAGCAGTACTTC. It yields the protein CASSLVPTLSYEQYF.